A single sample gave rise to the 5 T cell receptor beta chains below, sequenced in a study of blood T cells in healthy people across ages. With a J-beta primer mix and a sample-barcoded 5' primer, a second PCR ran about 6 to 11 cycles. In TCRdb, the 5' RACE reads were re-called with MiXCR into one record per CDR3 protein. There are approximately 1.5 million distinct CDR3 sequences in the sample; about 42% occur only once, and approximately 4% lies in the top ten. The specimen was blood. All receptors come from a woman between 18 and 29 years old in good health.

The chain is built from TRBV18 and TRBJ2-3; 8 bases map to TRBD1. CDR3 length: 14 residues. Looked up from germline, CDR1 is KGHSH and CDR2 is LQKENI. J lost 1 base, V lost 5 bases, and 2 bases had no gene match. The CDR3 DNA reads TGTGCCAGCTCAAAGGACAGGGGCACAGATACGCAGTATTTT. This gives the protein CASSKDRGTDTQYF.

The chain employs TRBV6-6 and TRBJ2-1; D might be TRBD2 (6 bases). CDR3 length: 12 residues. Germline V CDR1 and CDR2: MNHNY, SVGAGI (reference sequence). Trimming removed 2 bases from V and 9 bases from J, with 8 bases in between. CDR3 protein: CASSYRGFEQFF. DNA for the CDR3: TGTGCCAGCAGTTACCGGGGGTTTGAGCAGTTCTTC.

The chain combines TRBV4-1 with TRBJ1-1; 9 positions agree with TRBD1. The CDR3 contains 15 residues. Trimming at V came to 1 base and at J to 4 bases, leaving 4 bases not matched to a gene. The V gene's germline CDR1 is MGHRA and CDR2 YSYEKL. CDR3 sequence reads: CASSQGDRDATEAFF. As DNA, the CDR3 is TGCGCCAGCAGCCAAGGGGACAGGGACGCCACTGAAGCTTTCTTT.

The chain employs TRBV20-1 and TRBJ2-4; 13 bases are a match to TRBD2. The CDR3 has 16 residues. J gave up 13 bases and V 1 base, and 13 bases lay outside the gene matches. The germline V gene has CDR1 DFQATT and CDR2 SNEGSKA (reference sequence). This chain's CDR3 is CSARGGLAGSLWEQYF. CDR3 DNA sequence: TGCAGTGCTAGAGGGGGACTAGCGGGATCCCTTTGGGAGCAGTACTTC.

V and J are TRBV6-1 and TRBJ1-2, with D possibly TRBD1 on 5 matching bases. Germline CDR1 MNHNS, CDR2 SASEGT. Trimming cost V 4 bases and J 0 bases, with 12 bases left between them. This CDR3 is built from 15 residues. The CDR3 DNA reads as TGTGCCAGCAGTGGACAGCCACTTTCTAACTATGGCTACACCTTC. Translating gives CASSGQPLSNYGYTF.